These 18 T cell receptor beta chains were all obtained from the same sample, sequenced in a study of blood T cells in healthy people across ages. A second roughly 6 to 12 cycle PCR used barcoded and J-beta primers. TCRdb passed the 5' RACE reads through MiXCR, listing each CDR3 protein once. This table has some 920,000 distinct CDR3 sequences, roughly half appearing once. The sample taken for sequencing was blood. These receptors were collected from an older woman in good health.

The chain is built from TRBV21-1 and TRBJ2-5; the D call TRBD2 from the table was never checked on the DNA. TRBV21-1 is annotated as a pseudogene. The CDR3 length is 22 residues. The CDR3 sequence is CASSNGGRATGWPNNTQETQYF. The DNA for the CDR3 is TGTGCCAGCAGCAACGGCGGCAGGGCCACCGGGTGGCCCAACAATACCCAAGAGACCCAGTACTTC.

Only one count was recorded for this clonotype. This sequence joins TRBV6-5 and TRBJ1-4, with D possibly being TRBD1 (6 bases). This CDR3 region has 16 residues. Trimming removed 5 bases from V and 5 bases from J, with 18 bases in between. Germline assignment: CDR1 MNHEY and CDR2 SVGAGI. This CDR3 is CASSPMKRRGNEKLFF. Here the CDR3 DNA reads TGTGCCAGCAGTCCCATGAAACGCAGGGGCAATGAAAAACTGTTTTTT.

In its sample, this clonotype was seen a few times. The genes are TRBV7-2 and TRBJ2-1; D is possibly TRBD2 (5 bases). The CDR3 loop spans 13 amino acids. Between the trimmed V and J ends, which lost 6 bases and 4 bases, there was a span of 10 bases. Germline V gene lookup returns CDR1 SGHTA and CDR2 FQGNSA. The CDR3 sequence: CASRGVPYNEQFF. In DNA form, the CDR3 reads TGTGCCAGCAGGGGAGTTCCGTACAATGAGCAGTTCTTC.

V usage is TRBV6-5 and J usage is TRBJ2-1; no firm D call. Germline assignment: CDR1 MNHEY and CDR2 SVGAGI. Trimming took 6 bases from V and 7 from J, leaving 16 bases between them. This CDR3 spans 14 amino acids. CDR3 in amino acids: CASSQIFTQNEQFF. The CDR3 DNA reads TGTGCCAGCAGCCAAATATTTACGCAAAATGAGCAGTTCTTC.

CDR3 loop: CASSFTGTYDNEQFF. The CDR3 region has the DNA TGTGCCAGCAGTTTTACCGGGACATACGACAATGAGCAGTTCTTC. The chain has TRBV11-2 and TRBJ2-1; TRBD1 is a possible D gene (6 bases). The V gene lost 6 bases and the J gene lost 5 bases, with 17 bases spanning the gap. This CDR3 region has 15 residues. Germline loops: CDR1 SGHAT, CDR2 FQNNGV.

J is TRBJ2-2 and V is TRBV28, with D perhaps TRBD1 or TRBD2 (5 bases each). CDR3 length equals 13 residues. Germline-derived CDR1 and CDR2 are MDHEN and SYDVKM. Trimming took 4 bases from V and 5 from J, leaving 8 bases between them. The CDR3 region is CASSSGPTGELFF. The CDR3 DNA follows: TGTGCCAGCAGTTCGGGACCTACCGGGGAGCTGTTTTTT.

This clonotype was seen a few times. The rearrangement joins TRBV12-3 or TRBV12-4 to TRBJ2-7; 14 nucleotides match TRBD2. This CDR3 contains 14 residues. V shed 6 bases, J shed 5 bases, and the junction held 3 bases outside the gene matches. CDR3: CASRQGLAGDEQYF. The CDR3 nucleotides are TGTGCCAGCAGACAGGGACTAGCGGGAGACGAGCAGTACTTC.

This clonotype was observed once. The CDR3 spells CSAHRGDEQFF. CDR3 DNA sequence: TGCAGCGCGCACCGGGGAGATGAGCAGTTCTTC. V and J are TRBV29-1 and TRBJ2-1, with a weak D call TRBD2 (5 bases). Germline loops: CDR1 SQVTM, CDR2 ANQGSEA. This CDR3 has 11 residues. The ends were cut back, 7 bases at V and 8 bases at J, with 12 bases in the middle.

This chain uses TRBV29-1 with TRBJ1-1, with D tentatively TRBD1 (6 bases). Germline V gene data show CDR1 as SQVTM and CDR2 as ANQGSEA. Trimming pared 7 bases from V and 7 bases from J, leaving 13 bases between. The length of the CDR3 is 11 residues. CDR3: CSAAGAIEAFF. CDR3 nucleotides: TGCAGCGCTGCAGGGGCTATTGAAGCTTTCTTT.

In its sample, this clonotype was seen many times. The CDR3: CATSGGRVYNEQFF. As DNA, the CDR3 is TGTGCCACCAGCGGCGGGAGGGTGTACAATGAGCAGTTCTTC. The chain recombines TRBV15 with TRBJ2-1, with TRBD2 matching 9 bases. The J segment lost 4 bases and the V segment lost 5 bases, leaving 3 bases of the junction unmatched. Germline values: CDR1 LNHNV, CDR2 YYDKDF (reference sequence). The CDR3 sequence is 14 residues long.

This clonotype was seen at least ten times. The chain has TRBV4-3 and TRBJ2-2; TRBD2 matches 13 bases. This CDR3 comprises 14 residues. V lost 8 bases and J lost 7; bases outside the gene matches: 4. Germline values: CDR1 LGHNA, CDR2 YSLEER. The CDR3 DNA sequence: TGCGCCAGCGCGACTAGCGGGAGGTTCGGGGAGCTGTTTTTT. It codes for CASATSGRFGELFF.

Only one count was recorded for this clonotype. The chain couples TRBV27 to TRBJ2-7, with 11 positions matching TRBD2. CDR1 MNHEY and CDR2 SMNVEV come from the germline V gene (reference sequence). With 6 bases clipped from V and 4 bases from J, the junction kept 5 bases outside the gene matches. CDR3 size: 14 residues. CDR3 nucleotides: TGTGCCAGCAGGAAACTAGCGGGAGAATACGAGCAGTACTTC. As protein: CASRKLAGEYEQYF.

This clonotype was seen a few times. The chain couples TRBV4-1 to TRBJ2-5; D is possibly TRBD2 (5 bases). Germline CDR1 reads MGHRA; CDR2 reads YSYEKL. The CDR3 length is 14 residues. The V end was cut by 10 bases, the J end by 7 bases, with 22 bases between. CDR3 bases: TGCGCCACCCGGATTAGAGCAAGAGAGGGGACCCAGTACTTC. Translated, it gives CATRIRAREGTQYF.

This clonotype was seen a single time. The chain employs TRBV7-2 and TRBJ2-7; the match to TRBD2 covers 11 bases. The germline gives CDR1 SGHTA, CDR2 FQGNSA. Trimming took 3 bases from V and 7 from J; bases not matched to a gene: 17. This CDR3 comprises 18 residues. The CDR3 sequence: CASSFPRVAGGTYNEQYF. For the CDR3, the DNA is TGTGCCAGCAGCTTCCCTAGGGTAGCGGGAGGGACCTACAATGAGCAGTACTTC.

J is TRBJ2-3 and V is TRBV19; a possible D gene is TRBD1 (6 bases). CDR3 size: 15 residues. Trimming left V 6 bases short and J 1 base short, with 14 bases between. Germline CDR1 reads LNHDA; CDR2 reads SQIVND (reference sequence). The CDR3 nucleotides read TGTGCCAGTAGCGATCCGGCAGGGGGCACAGATACGCAGTATTTT. This codes for CASSDPAGGTDTQYF. The whole variable domain, remainder taken from reference TRBV19 and TRBJ2-3, is DGGITQSPKYLFRKEGQNVTLSCEQNLNHDAMYWYRQDPGQGLRLIYYSQIVNDFQKGDIAEGYSVSREKKESFPLTVTSAQKNPTAFYLCASSDPAGGTDTQYFGPGTRLTVL.

The chain has TRBV18 and TRBJ2-5; D gene uncertain. The J call may be incorrect, as the DNA end agrees better with TRBJ2-7. CDR3 size: 14 residues. Germline lookup yields CDR1 KGHSH and CDR2 LQKENI. This CDR3 reads CASSPVGNTYEQYF. As DNA, the CDR3 is TGTGCCAGCTCACCCGTGGGCAACACCTACGAGCAGTACTTC.

This clonotype came up a few times. The chain carries TRBV28 and TRBJ2-7; 8 bases agree with TRBD1. CDR3 length: 16 residues. Trimming cost V 3 bases and J 1 base; bases outside gene matches: 8. CDR1 is MDHEN and CDR2 is SYDVKM in the germline V gene. CDR3 nucleotide sequence: TGTGCCAGCAGTTTCGGTGTGACAGGGGTTTCCTACGAGCAGTACTTC. Its translation is CASSFGVTGVSYEQYF.

This clonotype was seen only a few times. The V and J genes are TRBV4-3 and TRBJ2-7, with 9 positions matching TRBD1. J was trimmed by 3 bases and V by 0 bases; bases with no gene match: 9. Germline V gene data show CDR1 as LGHNA and CDR2 as YSLEER. The CDR3 is made up of 17 amino acids. The CDR3 region is CASSQDGLGDRDYEQYF. In DNA form, the CDR3 reads TGCGCCAGCAGCCAAGATGGATTGGGGGACAGGGACTACGAGCAGTACTTC.